The rows below give T cell receptor beta chains drawn from one sample of a study of blood T cells in healthy people across ages. TCRdb independently ran MiXCR on the 5' RACE reads; one entry per CDR3 protein. The sample includes about 1,400,000 distinct CDR3 sequences, roughly 40% of them seen just once. Specimen: blood. The receptors here all came from a young woman in good health. Both conserved end residues are part of each CDR3. The D gene is left open where the match is weak. Size values are once, few and many counts, or a class for expanded clones, and some rows have none.

size,D,J,V,DNA,CDR3
.,.,TRBJ1-4,TRBV21-1,TGTGCCAGCAGCACCCGGGACTCAACTAATGAAAAACTGTTTTTT,CASSTRDSTNEKLFF
.,.,TRBJ1-1,TRBV6-1,TGTGCCAGCAGAGTACAGGGTGGGGACACTGGAGCTTTCTTT,CASRVQGGDTGAFF
few,TRBD1,TRBJ2-5,TRBV20-1,TGCAGTGCTAGCACAGGGGAAGGTCAAGAGACCCAGTACTTC,CSASTGEGQETQYF
.,.,TRBJ2-7,TRBV29-1,TGCAGCGTTGAGAGGGACGGGGGATACGAGCAGTACTTC,CSVERDGGYEQYF
.,.,TRBJ1-4,TRBV5-1,TGCGCCAGCAGCTTGGAACGGCTTAATGAAAAACTGTTTTTT,CASSLERLNEKLFF
.,.,TRBJ2-7,TRBV7-3,TGTGCCAGCAGCTTAAAGGTGGGGGCCGCCCACGAGCGGTTTTTC,CASSLKVGAAHERFF
many,.,TRBJ1-5,TRBV10-3,TGTGCCATCGGGGGCAGCAATCAGCCCCAGCATTTT,CAIGGSNQPQHF
.,TRBD2,TRBJ2-5,TRBV2,TGTGCCAGCAGTCCCTTTCAGCGGGAGGAAGAGACCCAGTACTTC,CASSPFQREEETQYF
.,TRBD2,TRBJ2-1,TRBV12-3/TRBV12-4,TGTGCCAGCAGTTTGGGGCGGGAGGTCCGCAATGAGCAGTTCTTC,CASSLGREVRNEQFF
.,.,TRBJ2-2,TRBV6-2/TRBV6-3,TGTGCCAGCACCCATACCACGAACACCGGGGAGCTGTTTTTT,CASTHTTNTGELFF
.,.,TRBJ2-3,TRBV6-5,TGTGCCAGCAGTTACTTTGCGGGGCCAGATACGCAGTATTTT,CASSYFAGPDTQYF
few,.,TRBJ1-2,TRBV3-1,TGTGCCAGCAGCCAAGGAGGAAAGGATGGCTACACCTTC,CASSQGGKDGYTF
.,TRBD1,TRBJ1-2,TRBV12-3/TRBV12-4,TGTGCCAGCAGTGATACAGGGGCCTATGGCTACACCTTC,CASSDTGAYGYTF
.,.,TRBJ2-3,TRBV29-1,TGCAGCGTTGTAACGACGGGGGGCCCGGATACGCAGTATTTT,CSVVTTGGPDTQYF
few,.,TRBJ1-2,TRBV7-2,TGTGCCAGCAGCCAAGGCCGCCAAGGGGTGGATGGCTACACCTTC,CASSQGRQGVDGYTF
.,.,TRBJ2-1,TRBV20-1,TGCAGTGCTAGTGCCCCTACCTCTTGGGATGAGCAGTTCTTC,CSASAPTSWDEQFF
.,.,TRBJ2-7,TRBV20-1,TGCAGTGCTAGAGACTGGCTCTACGAGCAGTACTTC,CSARDWLYEQYF
few,.,TRBJ2-1,TRBV6-1,TGTGCCAGCAGTGAAAATAGGGGGCAGTTCTTC,CASSENRGQFF
once,TRBD1,TRBJ2-1,TRBV29-1,TGCAGCGCCGAACTAACAGGGGGCGCCCCCAATGAGCAGTTCTTC,CSAELTGGAPNEQFF
.,.,TRBJ2-1,TRBV29-1,TGCAGCGTTGATGGGAGCCAGACTAACTGGCGCTACAATGAGCAGTTCTTC,CSVDGSQTNWRYNEQFF
.,.,TRBJ2-7,TRBV7-6,TGTGCCAGCAGCACCTACGCGGGAATATCCTACGAGCAGTACTTC,CASSTYAGISYEQYF
few,.,TRBJ2-5,TRBV20-1,TGCAGTGCTAGTGATTTAGTCCAAGAGACCCAGTACTTC,CSASDLVQETQYF
once,TRBD1,TRBJ1-1,TRBV29-1,TGCAGCGCATGGGACAGGGGGCTGTCTGAAGCTTTCTTT,CSAWDRGLSEAFF
.,TRBD2,TRBJ2-7,TRBV13,TGTGCCAGTGAAAGTCGGGGGGGTTACTACGAGCAGTACTTC,CASESRGGYYEQYF
few,TRBD2,TRBJ2-7,TRBV5-1,TGCGCCAGCAGCACGGGAGGGACTAGCGGGAGAATGTCCTACGAGCAGTACTTC,CASSTGGTSGRMSYEQYF
few,.,TRBJ2-7,TRBV10-3,TGTGCCATCAGTGAGTCGCGGGTTAAGACCTACGAGCAGTACTTC,CAISESRVKTYEQYF
few,TRBD1,TRBJ1-1,TRBV20-1,TGCAGTGCCAGGGGACAGGGTGAGAACACTGAAGCTTTCTTT,CSARGQGENTEAFF
.,.,TRBJ2-5,TRBV12-3/TRBV12-4,TGTGCCAGCAGGCACAGGTTCAGCTCAGAGACCCAGTACTTC,CASRHRFSSETQYF
.,.,TRBJ2-2,TRBV6-1,TGTGCCAGCAGGGTGACTTGGGTGGGTCCCGGGGAGCTGTTTTTT,CASRVTWVGPGELFF
.,TRBD2,TRBJ2-1,TRBV6-2/TRBV6-3,TGTGCCAGCAAAACAGGGCGGGGGGCTACCTCCTACAATGAGCAGTTCTTC,CASKTGRGATSYNEQFF
.,TRBD1,TRBJ1-1,TRBV10-3,TGTGCCATCAGTGAGGACAGGGAATACACTGAAGCTTTCTTT,CAISEDREYTEAFF
.,.,TRBJ1-5,TRBV6-5,TGTGCCAGCAGTTCAAACTTAGGCAATCAGCCCCAGCATTTT,CASSSNLGNQPQHF
few,.,TRBJ2-4,TRBV15,TGTGCCACCAGCAGAGATCCACTAGCCAAAAACATTCAGTACTTC,CATSRDPLAKNIQYF
.,TRBD2,TRBJ2-1,TRBV6-5,TGTGCCAGCAGTTACTCGGCTAGCGGGGGGGCCACTGAGCAGTTCTTC,CASSYSASGGATEQFF
many,.,TRBJ2-7,TRBV6-1,TGTGCCAGCAGCGGGGTCTCCTACGAGCAGTACTTC,CASSGVSYEQYF
few,.,TRBJ2-1,TRBV12-3/TRBV12-4,TGTGCCAGCAGTATCCAGACCCGCTCCTACAATGAGCAGTTCTTC,CASSIQTRSYNEQFF
few,TRBD1,TRBJ2-3,TRBV6-6,TGTGCCAGCAGTGACAGGGGGCCCCCAGATACGCAGTATTTT,CASSDRGPPDTQYF
.,.,TRBJ2-7,TRBV2,TGTGCACAGCGGCAGTTGGGCGAGCAGTACTTC,CAQRQLGEQYF
.,TRBD1,TRBJ2-5,TRBV2,TGTGCCAGCAGGACAGGGGAAGAGACCCAGTACTTC,CASRTGEETQYF
.,.,TRBJ1-3,TRBV7-2,TGTGCCAGCAGCTTGCCCAGCTCTGGAAACACCATATATTTT,CASSLPSSGNTIYF
few,.,TRBJ2-5,TRBV10-3,TGTGCCGCCGGGGAGCAAGAGACCCAGTACTTC,CAAGEQETQYF
.,.,TRBJ2-7,TRBV28,TGTGCCAGCAGCCCTCGCCACCACTGGCTCCCCGGTACTTACGAGCAGTACTTC,CASSPRHHWLPGTYEQYF
.,TRBD1,TRBJ2-5,TRBV6-1,TGTGCCAGCAGTCGGACAGGGGAATGGCAGACCCAGTACTTC,CASSRTGEWQTQYF
few,TRBD1,TRBJ1-2,TRBV12-3/TRBV12-4,TGTGCCAGCAGTTTCTATGACAGGGGAGGCTACACCTTC,CASSFYDRGGYTF
once,.,TRBJ1-1,TRBV15,TGTGCCACCAGCAGAGATGCTGCGAAGAACACTGAAGCTTTCTTT,CATSRDAAKNTEAFF
.,.,TRBJ1-1,TRBV5-1,TGCGCCAGCAGCTTCGGCAGTTCTGGGGCCTATAAAGCTTTCTTT,CASSFGSSGAYKAFF
few,.,TRBJ2-7,TRBV9,TGTGCCAGCAGCACGGGCGGGGCCAACGAGCAGTACTTC,CASSTGGANEQYF
.,TRBD2,TRBJ2-3,TRBV6-4,TGTGCCAGCAGACTAGCGGGGGGCCGCACAGATACGCAGTATTTT,CASRLAGGRTDTQYF
.,.,TRBJ1-2,TRBV12-3/TRBV12-4,TGTGCCAGCAGTTTGGGGGGGGCAATCTATGGCTACACCTTC,CASSLGGAIYGYTF